These T cell receptor beta chains were read from a single sample in a study of T-cell reconstitution after alpha-beta-depleted transplantation in children. TCRdb re-called the PCR reads with MiXCR, one entry per CDR3 protein. The data hold around 450,000 distinct CDR3 sequences, with about a sixth observed a single time. This material consisted of PBMCs, mostly from graft donor cells, taken 360 days after TCRalphabeta/CD19-depleted stem cell transplant. The receptors were gathered from a boy under two years old who had a stem cell transplant for Wiskott-Aldrich syndrome, so the T cells may come from the graft donor. Both conserved end residues are trimmed from each CDR3.

v_gene,CDR3aa
TRBV6-5,ASSYGLAGETQY
TRBV25-1,ASSGQGVYEQF
TRBV10-3,AISESRTSGETQY
TRBV3-1,ASSRLWGKDTGELF
TRBV12-3/TRBV12-4,ASSSPGWTYNEQF
TRBV5-1,ASSLAMPGAGELF
TRBV10-3,AISESGQGLNTEAF
TRBV24-1,ATSDPLLAGGGETQY
TRBV15,ATSRERGGDYLAKNIQY
TRBV7-2,ASKKTDTQY
TRBV4-3,ASSQDYGGEGYNEQF
TRBV20-1,SASRAEETQY
TRBV5-1,ASSSDMTQY
TRBV6-6,ASSRDSIYEQY
TRBV5-5,ASSTVGRTDTQY
TRBV6-1,ASRQAGGTDTQY
TRBV5-1,ASRFGLRGGEQF
TRBV12-3/TRBV12-4,ASSLTGGIYSNQPQH
TRBV20-1,SAAVRSFSSYNEQF
TRBV11-2,ASSLSPGGLLY